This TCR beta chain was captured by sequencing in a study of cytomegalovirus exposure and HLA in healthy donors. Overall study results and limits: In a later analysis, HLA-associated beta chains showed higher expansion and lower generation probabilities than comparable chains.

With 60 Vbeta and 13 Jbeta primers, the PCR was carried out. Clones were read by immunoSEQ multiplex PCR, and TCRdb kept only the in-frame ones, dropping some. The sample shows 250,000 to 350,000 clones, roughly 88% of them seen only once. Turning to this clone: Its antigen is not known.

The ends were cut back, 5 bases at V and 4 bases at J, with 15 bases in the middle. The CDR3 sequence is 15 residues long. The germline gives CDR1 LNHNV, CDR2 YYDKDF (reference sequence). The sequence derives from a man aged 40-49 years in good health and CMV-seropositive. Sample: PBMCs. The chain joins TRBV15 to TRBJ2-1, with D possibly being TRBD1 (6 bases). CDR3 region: CATSRGQFEYNEQFF. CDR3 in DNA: TGTGCCACCAGCCGAGGACAGTTTGAATACAATGAGCAGTTCTTC.